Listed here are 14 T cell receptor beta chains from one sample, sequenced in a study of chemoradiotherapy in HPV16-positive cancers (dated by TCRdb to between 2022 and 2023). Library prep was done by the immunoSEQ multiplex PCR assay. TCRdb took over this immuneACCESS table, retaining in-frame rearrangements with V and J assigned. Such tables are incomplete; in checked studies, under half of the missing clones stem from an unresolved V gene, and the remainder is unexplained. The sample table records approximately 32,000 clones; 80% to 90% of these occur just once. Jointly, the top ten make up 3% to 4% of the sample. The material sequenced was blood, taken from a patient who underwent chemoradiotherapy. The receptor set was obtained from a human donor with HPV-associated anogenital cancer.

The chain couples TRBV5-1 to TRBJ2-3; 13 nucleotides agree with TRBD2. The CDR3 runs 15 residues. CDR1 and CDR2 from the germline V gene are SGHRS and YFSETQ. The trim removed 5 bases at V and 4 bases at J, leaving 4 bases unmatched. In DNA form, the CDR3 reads TGCGCCAGCAGAGGGACTAGCGGGGTTGCAGATACGCAGTATTTT. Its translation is CASRGTSGVADTQYF.

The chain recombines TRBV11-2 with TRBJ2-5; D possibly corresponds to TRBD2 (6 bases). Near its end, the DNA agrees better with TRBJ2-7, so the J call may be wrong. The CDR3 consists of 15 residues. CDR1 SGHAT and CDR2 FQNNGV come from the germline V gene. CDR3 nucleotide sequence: TGTGCCAGCAGCTTGCTGCTCGGGGACTCCGGCGAGCAGTACTTC. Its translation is CASSLLLGDSGEQYF.

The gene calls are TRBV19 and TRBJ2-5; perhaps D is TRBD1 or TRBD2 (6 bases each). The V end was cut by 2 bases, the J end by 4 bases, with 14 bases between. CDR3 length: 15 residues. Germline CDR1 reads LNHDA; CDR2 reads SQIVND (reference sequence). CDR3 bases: TGTGCCAGTAGTATAAGGGGGGCTAGAGGAGAGACCCAGTACTTC. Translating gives CASSIRGARGETQYF.

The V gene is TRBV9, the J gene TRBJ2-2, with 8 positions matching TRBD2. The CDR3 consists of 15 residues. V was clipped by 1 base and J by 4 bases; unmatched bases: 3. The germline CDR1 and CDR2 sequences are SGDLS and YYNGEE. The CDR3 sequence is CASSVSGTSTGELFF. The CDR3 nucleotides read TGTGCCAGCAGCGTATCCGGGACTAGCACCGGGGAGCTGTTTTTT.

The CDR3 DNA sequence: TGTGCCAGAAGCTTTAGGTCAGGGACGTACGAGCAGTACTTC. It codes for CARSFRSGTYEQYF. V is TRBV5-3 and J is TRBJ2-7, with D perhaps assigned TRBD1 or TRBD2 (5 bases each). TRBV5-3 is noted as an ORF with a role that remains uncertain. This CDR3 region has 14 residues. The V gene lost 2 bases and the J gene lost 4 bases, with 13 bases spanning the gap.

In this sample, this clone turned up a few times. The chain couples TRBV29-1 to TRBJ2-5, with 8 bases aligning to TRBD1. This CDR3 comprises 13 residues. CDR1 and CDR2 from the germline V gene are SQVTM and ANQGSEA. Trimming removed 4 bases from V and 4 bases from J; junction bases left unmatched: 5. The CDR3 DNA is TGCAGCGTTGGGGGCAGGGGGCGAGAGACCCAGTACTTC. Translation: CSVGGRGRETQYF.

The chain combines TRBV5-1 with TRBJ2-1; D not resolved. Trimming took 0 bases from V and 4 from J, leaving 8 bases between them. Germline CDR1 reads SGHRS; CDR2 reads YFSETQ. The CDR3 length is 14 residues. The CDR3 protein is CASSLEADYNEQFF. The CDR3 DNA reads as TGCGCCAGCAGCTTGGAGGCAGATTACAATGAGCAGTTCTTC.

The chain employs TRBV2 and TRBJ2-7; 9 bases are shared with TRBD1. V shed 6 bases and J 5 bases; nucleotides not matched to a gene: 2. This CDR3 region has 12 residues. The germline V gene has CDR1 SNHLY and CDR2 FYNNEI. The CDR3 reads CASRGDRDEQYF. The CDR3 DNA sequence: TGTGCCAGCAGGGGGGACAGGGACGAGCAGTACTTC.

The CDR3 DNA sequence: TGTGCCAGCAGCGTAGTAGCGGGAGGGGGTGAGCAGTTCTTC. As protein: CASSVVAGGGEQFF. This chain joins TRBV9 and TRBJ2-1; 11 nucleotides agree with TRBD2. The V segment lost 0 bases and the J segment 9 bases; nucleotides outside the gene matches: 2. This CDR3 is 14 amino acids long. Germline loops: CDR1 SGDLS, CDR2 YYNGEE.

The CDR3 region is CASTQTAGSGAGNTEAFF. The CDR3 nucleotides are TGTGCCAGCACCCAAACGGCAGGGTCTGGGGCAGGTAACACTGAAGCTTTCTTT. The chain is built from TRBV25-1 and TRBJ1-1; the D gene is possibly TRBD1 (5 bases). Germline V lookup: CDR1 MGHDK, CDR2 SYGVNS. The CDR3 contains 18 residues. The V gene lost 7 bases and the J gene lost 2 bases, with 26 bases spanning the gap.

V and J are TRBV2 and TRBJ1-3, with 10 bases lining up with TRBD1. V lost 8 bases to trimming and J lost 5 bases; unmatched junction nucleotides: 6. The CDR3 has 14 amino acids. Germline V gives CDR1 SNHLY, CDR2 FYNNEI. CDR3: CASDRDRGRNTIYF. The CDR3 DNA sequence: TGTGCCAGCGACCGGGACAGGGGAAGAAACACCATATATTTT.

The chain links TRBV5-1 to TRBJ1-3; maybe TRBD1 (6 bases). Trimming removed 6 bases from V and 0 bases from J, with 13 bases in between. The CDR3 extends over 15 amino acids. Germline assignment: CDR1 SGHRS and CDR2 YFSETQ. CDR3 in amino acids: CASTSGATSGNTIYF. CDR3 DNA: TGCGCCAGCACATCAGGGGCAACCTCTGGAAACACCATATATTTT.

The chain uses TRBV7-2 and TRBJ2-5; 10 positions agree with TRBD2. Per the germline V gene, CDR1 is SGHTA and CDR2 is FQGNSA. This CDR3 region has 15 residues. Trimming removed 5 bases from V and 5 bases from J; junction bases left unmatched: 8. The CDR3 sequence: CASSELAGRRETQYF. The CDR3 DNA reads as TGTGCCAGCAGCGAACTAGCGGGGCGACGGGAGACCCAGTACTTC.

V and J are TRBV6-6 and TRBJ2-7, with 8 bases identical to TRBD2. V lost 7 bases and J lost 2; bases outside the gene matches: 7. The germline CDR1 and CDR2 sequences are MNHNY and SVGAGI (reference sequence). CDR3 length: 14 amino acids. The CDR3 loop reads CASTPGGGTYEQYF. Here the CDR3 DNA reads TGTGCCAGCACCCCCGGCGGGGGGACCTACGAGCAGTACTTC.